Listed below are T cell receptor beta chains from one sample, sequenced in a study of shared clonotypes between healthy human individuals. The table came from immunoSEQ multiplex PCR; TCRdb's copy has only in-frame clones and leaves some out. The sample holds some 2,000,000 clones, around 96% seen once. The sequencing input was naive CD8+ T cells sorted from blood. All receptors derive from a man aged 18 to 29 in good health. Each CDR3 is given with its conserved first and last residue. Each record gives: clone size, J gene, D gene, V gene, CDR3 protein, CDR3 DNA. The D gene is left open where the match is weak. The size entry is marked missing in some rows and otherwise reads once, few, many or a size class.

size: NA; J: TRBJ2-5; D: TRBD1; V: TRBV9; CDR3: CASSSGQGNSETQYF; DNA: TGTGCCAGCAGCTCGGGACAGGGGAATTCCGAGACCCAGTACTTC
size: NA; J: TRBJ2-4; D: TRBD1; V: TRBV19; CDR3: CASRRGPVNIQYF; DNA: TGTGCCAGTAGGAGGGGGCCGGTAAACATTCAGTACTTC
size: NA; J: TRBJ2-7; D: NA; V: TRBV15; CDR3: CATSYHRGEGFHEQYF; DNA: TGTGCCACCAGCTATCATAGGGGGGAGGGTTTTCACGAGCAGTACTTC
size: NA; J: TRBJ2-3; D: NA; V: TRBV7-9; CDR3: CASSLAGYTDTQYF; DNA: TGTGCCAGCAGCTTAGCAGGGTACACAGATACGCAGTATTTT
size: once; J: TRBJ2-7; D: TRBD1; V: TRBV9; CDR3: CASSAGGPYEQYF; DNA: TGTGCCAGCAGCGCAGGGGGCCCCTACGAGCAGTACTTC
size: NA; J: TRBJ2-7; D: TRBD1; V: TRBV10-1; CDR3: CASSDSGTEYEQYF; DNA: TGCGCCAGCAGTGACTCCGGGACAGAGTACGAGCAGTACTTC
size: NA; J: TRBJ2-7; D: TRBD1; V: TRBV29-1; CDR3: CSAKTGGEIAINEQYF; DNA: TGCAGCGCGAAGACAGGGGGCGAGATAGCGATCAACGAGCAGTACTTC
size: NA; J: TRBJ2-1; D: NA; V: TRBV28; CDR3: CASSLGLAYNEQFF; DNA: TGTGCCAGCAGTTTAGGTCTAGCCTACAATGAGCAGTTCTTC
size: NA; J: TRBJ2-3; D: NA; V: TRBV9; CDR3: CASSVAPSTDTQYF; DNA: TGTGCCAGCAGCGTAGCCCCCAGCACAGATACGCAGTATTTT
size: once; J: TRBJ2-7; D: NA; V: TRBV6-9; CDR3: CASSYLQGEQYF; DNA: TGTGCCAGCAGTTACTTACAAGGGGAGCAGTACTTC
size: NA; J: TRBJ1-5; D: NA; V: TRBV9; CDR3: CASSVGPAIKPQHF; DNA: TGTGCCAGCAGCGTAGGGCCGGCAATCAAGCCCCAGCATTTT
size: NA; J: TRBJ2-7; D: TRBD1; V: TRBV4-1; CDR3: CASSQDGTGVYEQYF; DNA: TGCGCCAGCAGCCAAGATGGGACAGGGGTGTACGAGCAGTACTTC
size: NA; J: TRBJ1-1; D: NA; V: TRBV27; CDR3: CASSLSGGSGTEAFF; DNA: TGTGCCAGCAGTTTAAGTGGGGGGTCGGGGACTGAAGCTTTCTTT
size: NA; J: TRBJ2-1; D: NA; V: TRBV6-5; CDR3: CASSYSAPRIEQFF; DNA: TGTGCCAGCAGTTACTCGGCCCCCAGGATTGAGCAGTTCTTC
size: NA; J: TRBJ1-2; D: NA; V: TRBV5-6; CDR3: CASSLDHGTLGYGYTF; DNA: TGTGCCAGCAGCTTGGATCATGGCACCTTGGGCTATGGCTACACCTTC
size: NA; J: TRBJ1-6; D: NA; V: TRBV6-5; CDR3: CASSYSSNSPLHF; DNA: TGTGCCAGCAGTTACTCGAGTAATTCACCCCTCCACTTT